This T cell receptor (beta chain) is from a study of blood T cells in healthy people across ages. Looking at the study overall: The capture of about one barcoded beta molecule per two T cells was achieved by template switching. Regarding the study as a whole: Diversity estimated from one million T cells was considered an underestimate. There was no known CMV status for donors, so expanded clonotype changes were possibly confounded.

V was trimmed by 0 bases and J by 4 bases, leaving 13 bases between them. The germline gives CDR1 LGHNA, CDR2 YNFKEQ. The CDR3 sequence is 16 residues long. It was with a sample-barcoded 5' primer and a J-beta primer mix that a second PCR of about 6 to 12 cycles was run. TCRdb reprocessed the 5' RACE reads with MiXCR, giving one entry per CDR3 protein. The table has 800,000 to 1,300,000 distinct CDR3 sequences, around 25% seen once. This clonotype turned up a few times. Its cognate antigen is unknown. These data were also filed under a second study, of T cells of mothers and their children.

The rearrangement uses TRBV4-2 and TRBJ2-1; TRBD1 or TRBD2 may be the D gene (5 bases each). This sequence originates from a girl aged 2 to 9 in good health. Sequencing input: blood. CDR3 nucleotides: TGTGCCAGCAGCCAAGAAACCGGGACGGCTTACAATGAGCAGTTCTTC. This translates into CASSQETGTAYNEQFF.